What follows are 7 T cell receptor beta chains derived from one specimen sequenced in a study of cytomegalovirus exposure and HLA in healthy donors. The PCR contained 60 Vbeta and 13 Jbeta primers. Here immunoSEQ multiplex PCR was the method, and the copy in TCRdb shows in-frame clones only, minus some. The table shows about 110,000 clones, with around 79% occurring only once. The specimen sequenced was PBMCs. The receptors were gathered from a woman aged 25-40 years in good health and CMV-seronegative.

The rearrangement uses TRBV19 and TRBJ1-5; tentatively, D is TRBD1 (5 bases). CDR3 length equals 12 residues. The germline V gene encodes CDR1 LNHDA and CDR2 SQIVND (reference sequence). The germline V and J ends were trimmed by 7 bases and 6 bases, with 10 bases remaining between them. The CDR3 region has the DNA TGTGCCAGTAACCCCGACAGTCAGCCCCAGCATTTT. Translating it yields CASNPDSQPQHF.

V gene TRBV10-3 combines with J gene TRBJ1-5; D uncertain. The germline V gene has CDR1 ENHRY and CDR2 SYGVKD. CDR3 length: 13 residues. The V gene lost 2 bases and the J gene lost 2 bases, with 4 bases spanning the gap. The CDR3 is CAISETGNQPQHF. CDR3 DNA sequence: TGTGCCATCAGTGAGACAGGCAATCAGCCCCAGCATTTT.

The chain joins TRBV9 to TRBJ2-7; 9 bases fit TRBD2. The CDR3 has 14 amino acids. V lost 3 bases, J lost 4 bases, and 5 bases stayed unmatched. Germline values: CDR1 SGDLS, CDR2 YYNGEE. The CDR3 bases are TGTGCCAGCAGCGCCGAGGGACTAGCATACGAGCAGTACTTC. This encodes CASSAEGLAYEQYF.

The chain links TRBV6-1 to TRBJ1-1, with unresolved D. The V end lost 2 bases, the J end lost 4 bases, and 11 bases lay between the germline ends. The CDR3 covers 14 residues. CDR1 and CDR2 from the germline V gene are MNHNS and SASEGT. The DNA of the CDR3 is TGTGCCAGCAGTGAAATAGAGGGCTTCACTGAAGCTTTCTTT. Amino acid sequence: CASSEIEGFTEAFF.

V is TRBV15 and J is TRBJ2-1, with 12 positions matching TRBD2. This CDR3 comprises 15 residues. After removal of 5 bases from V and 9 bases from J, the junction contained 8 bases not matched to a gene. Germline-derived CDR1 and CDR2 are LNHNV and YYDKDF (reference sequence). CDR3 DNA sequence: TGTGCCACCAGCCCGGGGACTAGCGGGCGACTTGAGCAGTTCTTC. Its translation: CATSPGTSGRLEQFF.

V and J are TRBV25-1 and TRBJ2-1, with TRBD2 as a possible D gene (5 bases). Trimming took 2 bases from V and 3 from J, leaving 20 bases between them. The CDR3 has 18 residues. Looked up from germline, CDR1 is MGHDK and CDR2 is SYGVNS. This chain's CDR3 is CASSEGDQPTILYNEQFF. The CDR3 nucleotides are TGTGCCAGCAGTGAAGGAGATCAGCCGACTATACTCTACAATGAGCAGTTCTTC. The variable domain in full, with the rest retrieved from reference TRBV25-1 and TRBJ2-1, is EADIYQTPRYLVIGTGKKITLECSQTMGHDKMYWYQQDPGMELHLIHYSYGVNSTEKGDLSSESTVSRIRTEHFPLTLESARPSHTSQYLCASSEGDQPTILYNEQFFGPGTRLTVL.

CDR3 in DNA: TGTGCTAGTGGTTTGGTACTTGGCAGCAATAGCGGGGGATACTCCTACAATGAGCAGTTCTTC. It specifies CASGLVLGSNSGGYSYNEQFF. This chain uses TRBV12-5 with TRBJ2-1; 9 bases are a match to TRBD2. The V gene's germline CDR1 is LGHNT and CDR2 FRNRAP. This CDR3 spans 21 amino acids. The V segment lost 0 bases and the J segment 0 bases; nucleotides outside the gene matches: 15.